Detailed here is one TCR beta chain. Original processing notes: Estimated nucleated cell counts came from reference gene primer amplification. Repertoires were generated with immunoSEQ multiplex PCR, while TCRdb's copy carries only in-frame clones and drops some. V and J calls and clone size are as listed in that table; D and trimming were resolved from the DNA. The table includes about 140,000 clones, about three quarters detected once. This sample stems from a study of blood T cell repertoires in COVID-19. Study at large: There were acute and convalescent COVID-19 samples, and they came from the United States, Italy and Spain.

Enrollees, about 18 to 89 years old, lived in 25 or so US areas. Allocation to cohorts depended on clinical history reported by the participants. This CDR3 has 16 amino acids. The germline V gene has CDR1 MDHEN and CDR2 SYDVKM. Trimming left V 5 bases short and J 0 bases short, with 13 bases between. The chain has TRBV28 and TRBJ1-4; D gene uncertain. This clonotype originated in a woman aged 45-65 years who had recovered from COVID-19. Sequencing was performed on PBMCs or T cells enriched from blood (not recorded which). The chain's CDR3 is CASSPSSRTTNEKLFF. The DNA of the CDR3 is TGTGCCAGCAGTCCCTCGTCTAGGACAACTAATGAAAAACTGTTTTTT.